This T cell receptor beta chain originates from a study of cytomegalovirus exposure and HLA in healthy donors. Germline V CDR1 and CDR2: MNHNY, SVGAGI (reference sequence). The CDR3 is 13 residues long. V dropped 7 bases and J dropped 2 bases, with 8 bases sitting between them. With 60 Vbeta and 13 Jbeta primers, the PCR was carried out. Data came from immunoSEQ multiplex PCR; TCRdb stores just in-frame clones and leaves some out. The data hold over 100,000 clones, with 74% observed a single time. Points on this clone: Its antigen is still unknown.

Overall study results and limits: Data from an earlier analysis indicated that most TCR beta V segments were productive either about 90% or about 30% of the time. Some segments of the V type, notably TRBV6-2 and TRBV6-3, were excluded as indistinguishable. Later on, a genetic analysis was performed. It linked a missense variant in DCLRE1C with V- and J-gene trimming of TCR beta.

The sequencing sample was made of PBMCs. The clonotype was recovered from a man aged 35-49 years in good health and CMV-seropositive. The chain links TRBV6-6 to TRBJ2-2; D possibly corresponds to TRBD1 (5 bases). The CDR3 DNA reads TGTGCCAGCATGCAGGGCAACACCGGGGAGCTGTTTTTT. Translation: CASMQGNTGELFF.